A selection of T cell receptor beta chains follows, all from one sample in a study of blood T cell repertoires in COVID-19. The method was immunoSEQ multiplex PCR; TCRdb's version includes in-frame clones alone and lacks a portion of them. The profile covers 250,000 to 300,000 clones, with 75% to 90% appearing a single time and about 4.2% taken by the ten largest. The sequenced sample was peripheral blood. The receptors were gathered from a man between 35 and 55 years old with acute or convalescent COVID-19. CDR3s include the opening cysteine and the closing phenylalanine or tryptophan. A clone size is listed for some rows: how often the clone was seen (once, few, many), or a class if it is expanded.

V	J	size	CDR3
TRBV2	TRBJ2-1	NA	CASSFYELAGGHNEQFF
TRBV2	TRBJ1-1	NA	CASSDQGPYTEAFF
TRBV5-1	TRBJ1-3	NA	CASSLEGGPGNTIYF
TRBV2	TRBJ2-2	once	CASTGTANTGELFF
TRBV2	TRBJ2-7	NA	CASSGGRQYF
TRBV5-1	TRBJ2-7	NA	CASSLGDSSYEQYF
TRBV7-2	TRBJ1-1	NA	CASSFHRKGTEAFF
TRBV7-8	TRBJ2-1	NA	CASSLVVSSYNEQFF
TRBV6-6	TRBJ2-2	NA	CASRPPGQGRSGELFF
TRBV5-1	TRBJ1-1	NA	CASSLLPGVNTEAFF
TRBV19	TRBJ1-1	once	CASSISSTGDYRAFF
TRBV7-7	TRBJ2-1	NA	CASSLGGLGEQFF
TRBV11-3	TRBJ2-6	NA	CASSAGPEGANVLTF
TRBV4-1	TRBJ1-4	NA	CASSQAPGRSNEKLFF
TRBV5-1	TRBJ1-2	NA	CASSRPGQGAEGYTF
TRBV25-1	TRBJ1-1	NA	CASSDHISRGAFF
TRBV11-2	TRBJ1-1	once	CASSFAGSYTEAFF
TRBV2	TRBJ1-1	NA	CASMGTPFEAFF
TRBV6-5	TRBJ2-1	NA	CASTRQGNNEQFF
TRBV2	TRBJ1-5	NA	CASSVPGYSNQPQHF
TRBV5-6	TRBJ2-7	NA	CASSPTGKQKEQYF
TRBV12-3/TRBV12-4	TRBJ2-7	NA	CASSLGARDEQYF
TRBV30	TRBJ1-5	NA	CAWSMTGGNQPQHF
TRBV12-5	TRBJ1-4	NA	CASGIQGVEEKLFF
TRBV29-1	TRBJ1-3	NA	CSVEQGSGNTIYF
TRBV5-6	TRBJ2-7	NA	CASSLVVQASSYEQYF
TRBV19	TRBJ2-1	NA	CASRTDEGANYNEQFF
TRBV3-1/TRBV3-2	TRBJ1-5	NA	CASSQYPHTGQGARQPQHF
TRBV12-3/TRBV12-4	TRBJ2-1	NA	CASSYRGGNEQFF
TRBV5-6	TRBJ2-6	NA	CASSLGARATGANVLTF
TRBV10-3	TRBJ1-2	few	CAISESKGIYGYTF
TRBV6-6	TRBJ1-5	NA	CASSYSGAPNQPQHF
TRBV5-4	TRBJ1-1	NA	CASSWEQGLNTEAFF
TRBV29-1	TRBJ1-2	NA	CSVERSRGYGYTF
TRBV19	TRBJ2-3	few	CASSRRGASQADTQYF
TRBV12-3/TRBV12-4	TRBJ2-7	NA	CASSPGLYEQYF